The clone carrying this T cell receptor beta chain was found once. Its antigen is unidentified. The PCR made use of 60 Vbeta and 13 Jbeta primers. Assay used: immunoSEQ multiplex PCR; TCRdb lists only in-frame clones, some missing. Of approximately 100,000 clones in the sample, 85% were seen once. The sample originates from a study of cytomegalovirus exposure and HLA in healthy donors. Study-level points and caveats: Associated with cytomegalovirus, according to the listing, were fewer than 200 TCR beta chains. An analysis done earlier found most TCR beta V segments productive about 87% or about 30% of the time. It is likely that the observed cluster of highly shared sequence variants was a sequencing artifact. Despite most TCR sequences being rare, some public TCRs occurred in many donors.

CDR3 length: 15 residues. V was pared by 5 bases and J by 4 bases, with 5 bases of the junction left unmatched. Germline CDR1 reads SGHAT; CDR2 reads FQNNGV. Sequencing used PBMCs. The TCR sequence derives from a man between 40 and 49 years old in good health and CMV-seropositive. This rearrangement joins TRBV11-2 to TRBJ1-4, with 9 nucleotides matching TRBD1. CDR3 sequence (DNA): TGTGCCAGCAGCCTAGGGGACAGGGATAATGAAAAACTGTTTTTT. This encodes CASSLGDRDNEKLFF.